A single TCR beta chain is shown here with its context. Hyperthyroidism cases were recent diagnoses of under 2 months' duration in people aged 18 to 65. This sample is drawn from a study of Graves' ophthalmopathy and Graves' hyperthyroidism. The sequenced template was RNA, covering the TCR beta CDR3 region. The first-round RT-PCR employed HTBI primers together with the Qiagen OneStep RT-PCR kit. A multiplex PCR was then performed as the second round. TCRdb passed the multiplex PCR reads through MiXCR, listing each CDR3 protein once. The table shows 500,000 to 600,000 distinct CDR3 sequences, with 35% to 40% occurring only once. The CDR3 length is 14 residues. The V gene's germline CDR1 is SQVTM and CDR2 ANQGSEA. Trimming shortened V by 3 bases and J by 3 bases, and 14 bases separated the two germline ends.

Source material: peripheral blood or thyroid tissue (not recorded which). This chain uses TRBV29-1 with TRBJ1-1; tentative D call: TRBD1 (5 bases). The receptor was isolated from an adult man with Graves' hyperthyroidism. The DNA of the CDR3 is TGCAGCGTTGAGGGGGGGGTCACCGACACTGAAGCTTTCTTT. This translates into CSVEGGVTDTEAFF.